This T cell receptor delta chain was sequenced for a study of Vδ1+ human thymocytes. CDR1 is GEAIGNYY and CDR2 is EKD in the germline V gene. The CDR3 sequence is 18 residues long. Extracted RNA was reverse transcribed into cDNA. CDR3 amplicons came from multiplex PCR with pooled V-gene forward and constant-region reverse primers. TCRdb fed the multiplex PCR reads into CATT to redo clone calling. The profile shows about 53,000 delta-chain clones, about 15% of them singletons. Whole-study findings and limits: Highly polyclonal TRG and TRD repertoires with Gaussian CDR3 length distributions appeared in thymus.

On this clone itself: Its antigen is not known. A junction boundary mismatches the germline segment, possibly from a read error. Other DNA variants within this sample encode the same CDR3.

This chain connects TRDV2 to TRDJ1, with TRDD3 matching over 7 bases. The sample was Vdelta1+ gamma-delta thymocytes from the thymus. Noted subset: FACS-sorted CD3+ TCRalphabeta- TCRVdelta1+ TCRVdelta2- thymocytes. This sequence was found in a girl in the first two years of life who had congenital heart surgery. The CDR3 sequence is CACDTGGLAPVNTDKLIF. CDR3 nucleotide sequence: TGCGCCTGTGACACGGGGGGATTGGCCCCGGTAAACACCGATAAACTCATCTTT.